The 30 T cell receptor beta chains below all came from one sample that was sequenced in a study of shared clonotypes between healthy human individuals. As defined, naive CD8 cells were CD45RO-negative and positively selected for CCR7, with terminally differentiated effector memory CD45RA+ cells excluded. TCRdb keeps only in-frame clones here, not all; method: immunoSEQ multiplex PCR. This table holds over 2 million clones, about 94% found once. The sequenced material came from naive CD8+ T cells sorted from blood. Receptor source: a man aged 18 to 30 in good health.

This clone was seen just once. This chain joins TRBV27 and TRBJ2-7; 7 bases are shared with TRBD1. Germline V gives CDR1 MNHEY, CDR2 SMNVEV (reference sequence). After removal of 0 bases from V and 4 bases from J, the junction contained 3 bases not matched to a gene. This CDR3 is 14 amino acids long. The CDR3: CASSLSTGLYEQYF. The CDR3 coding sequence is TGTGCCAGCAGTTTATCGACAGGGCTTTACGAGCAGTACTTC.

This clone has only one observation. The chain is built from TRBV9 and TRBJ2-7; the D is unclear. V was cut by 1 base and J by 4 bases, with 9 bases left in between. The length of the CDR3 is 13 residues. The germline V gene encodes CDR1 SGDLS and CDR2 YYNGEE. The CDR3 DNA reads as TGTGCCAGCAGCGTAAACCAGCATTACGAGCAGTACTTC. Its translation is CASSVNQHYEQYF.

J is TRBJ2-3 and V is TRBV19, with D perhaps assigned TRBD1 or TRBD2 (6 bases each). Germline CDR1 and CDR2: LNHDA and SQIVND (reference sequence). The V gene lost 3 bases and the J gene lost 0 bases, with 34 bases spanning the gap. The CDR3 sequence is 23 residues long. Here the CDR3 reads CASSIRGIIGGAGLDPSTDTQYF. For the CDR3, the DNA is TGTGCCAGTAGTATCCGGGGAATCATCGGGGGCGCGGGATTGGATCCTAGCACAGATACGCAGTATTTT. Supplemented by reference TRBV19 and TRBJ2-3, the full variable domain reads DGGITQSPKYLFRKEGQNVTLSCEQNLNHDAMYWYRQDPGQGLRLIYYSQIVNDFQKGDIAEGYSVSREKKESFPLTVTSAQKNPTAFYLCASSIRGIIGGAGLDPSTDTQYFGPGTRLTVL.

The sample holds one count of this clone. This rearrangement joins TRBV9 to TRBJ1-4; no reliable D call. V lost 0 bases and J 7 bases, leaving 10 bases between the germline ends. Per germline, CDR1 SGDLS and CDR2 YYNGEE. This CDR3 is 14 amino acids long. The chain's CDR3 is CASSVASLFEKLFF. The DNA for the CDR3 is TGTGCCAGCAGCGTAGCCTCCCTTTTTGAAAAACTGTTTTTT.

The rearrangement uses TRBV2 and TRBJ2-7; D is tentatively TRBD1 or TRBD2 (6 bases each). The CDR3 length is 16 residues. Germline V gives CDR1 SNHLY, CDR2 FYNNEI. With 5 bases removed from V and 0 bases from J, the gap between germline ends came to 17 bases. CDR3 nucleotide sequence: TGTGCCAGCAGTCCCCCACACGGGGGCCCCTCCTACGAGCAGTACTTC. Protein product: CASSPPHGGPSYEQYF.

Of note for this clone: Other nucleotide sequences from this sample produce the same CDR3. V gene TRBV4-3 combines with J gene TRBJ2-3; maybe TRBD2 (5 bases). V lost 3 bases and J lost 1, with 11 bases in between. CDR3 length equals 15 residues. CDR1 and CDR2 from the germline V gene are LGHNA and YSLEER. CDR3 nucleotide sequence: TGCGCCAGCAGCCAGGATGGAGCGGGCACAGATACGCAGTATTTT. Translated, it gives CASSQDGAGTDTQYF.

J is TRBJ2-1 and V is TRBV5-1; TRBD1 is a possible D gene (5 bases). V was pared by 1 base and J by 5 bases, with 13 bases between. Germline V CDR1 and CDR2: SGHRS, YFSETQ. This CDR3 is built from 15 residues. The CDR3 here is CASSLSQGIHNEQFF. The CDR3, as DNA: TGCGCCAGCAGCTTGTCCCAGGGCATCCACAATGAGCAGTTCTTC.

V is TRBV21-1 and J is TRBJ2-7; the tabulated D call, TRBD1, remains unverified against the DNA. TRBV21-1 is a recognized pseudogene. This CDR3 is 15 amino acids long. CDR3 region: CASIGRGKWGHEQYF. CDR3 DNA: TGTGCCAGCATCGGTAGGGGAAAGTGGGGCCACGAGCAGTACTTC.

V is TRBV5-6 and J is TRBJ2-3, with no clear D. Germline lookup yields CDR1 SGHDT and CDR2 YYEEEE. V was pared by 2 bases and J by 2 bases, with 15 bases between. This CDR3 has 16 residues. The CDR3 spells CASSFWAKQYTDTQYF. The CDR3 coding sequence is TGTGCCAGCAGCTTTTGGGCTAAACAATACACAGATACGCAGTATTTT.

The rearrangement links TRBV27 to TRBJ2-7; D may be TRBD2 (6 bases). CDR1 is MNHEY and CDR2 is SMNVEV in the germline V gene (reference sequence). Trimming pared 10 bases from V and 5 bases from J, leaving 21 bases between. The CDR3 loop spans 14 amino acids. In DNA, the CDR3 is TGTGCCACCTCCGGGGGATCGGTAGTCCACGAGCAGTACTTC. This codes for CATSGGSVVHEQYF.

This chain joins TRBV27 and TRBJ1-4; no clear D. Germline V gene lookup returns CDR1 MNHEY and CDR2 SMNVEV (reference sequence). The CDR3 is 14 residues long. Trimming shortened V by 8 bases and J by 7 bases, and 17 bases separated the two germline ends. The CDR3 DNA reads TGTGCCAGCTCTTCCCAGGCGCGGGTTGAAAAACTGTTTTTT. This sequence encodes CASSSQARVEKLFF.

This clone was observed a single time. The DNA for the CDR3 is TGTGCCAGCAGTCGCAGACGGGACACTGAAGCTTTCTTT. Translated, it gives CASSRRRDTEAFF. The rearrangement joins TRBV27 to TRBJ1-1; D not resolved. The germline gives CDR1 MNHEY, CDR2 SMNVEV (reference sequence). V lost 5 bases and J lost 3, with 10 bases in between. This CDR3 is 13 amino acids long.

The J gene is TRBJ2-7, the V gene TRBV7-9; TRBD1 agrees at 10 bases. J lost 2 bases, V lost 5 bases, and 6 bases had no gene match. The CDR3 runs 15 residues. Per germline, CDR1 SEHNR and CDR2 FQNEAQ (reference sequence). The CDR3 DNA follows: TGTGCCAGCAGCCAACCGGGACAGGGGCCCTACGAGCAGTACTTC. This translates into CASSQPGQGPYEQYF.

The chain is built from TRBV4-1 and TRBJ1-5, with TRBD1 identical over 7 bases. The CDR3 contains 15 residues. Germline values: CDR1 MGHRA, CDR2 YSYEKL. Unmatched junction bases numbered 6, after V lost 4 bases and J lost 3 bases. DNA for the CDR3: TGCGCCAGCAGCCCACAGGGACAGCCCAATCAGCCCCAGCATTTT. Translating it yields CASSPQGQPNQPQHF.

As concerns this clone: Other DNA sequences within the sample encode an identical CDR3. The rearrangement links TRBV28 to TRBJ2-7; 9 bases align to TRBD1. CDR1 is MDHEN and CDR2 is SYDVKM in the germline V gene. J lost 1 base, V lost 6 bases, and 4 bases had no gene match. CDR3 length: 14 residues. CDR3 residues: CASSLTGGSYEQYF. The CDR3 DNA sequence: TGTGCCAGCAGCCTGACAGGGGGTTCCTACGAGCAGTACTTC.

This clone is a singleton in its sample. V and J are TRBV7-9 and TRBJ2-5, with D perhaps TRBD1 (6 bases). CDR3 size: 16 residues. Per germline, CDR1 SEHNR and CDR2 FQNEAQ (reference sequence). V was pared by 8 bases and J by 0 bases, with 19 bases between. CDR3 sequence (DNA): TGTGCCAGCGGACGCAAGGACAGTTGGTACCAAGAGACCCAGTACTTC. Translation: CASGRKDSWYQETQYF.

V usage is TRBV15 and J usage is TRBJ2-2; the D gene is possibly TRBD2 (6 bases). The CDR3 runs to 15 residues. V shed 1 base and J shed 4 bases, with 10 bases lying between them. In germline, CDR1 is LNHNV, CDR2 YYDKDF (reference sequence). The CDR3 sequence: CATSRGLEITGELFF. The CDR3 nucleotides read TGTGCCACCAGCAGAGGACTAGAGATCACCGGGGAGCTGTTTTTT. Full variable domain (outside the CDR3, taken from reference TRBV15 and TRBJ2-2): DAMVIQNPRYQVTQFGKPVTLSCSQTLNHNVMYWYQQKSSQAPKLLFHYYDKDFNNEADTPDNFQSRRPNTSFCFLDIRSPGLGDTAMYLCATSRGLEITGELFFGEGSRLTVL.

V gene TRBV4-1 combines with J gene TRBJ2-7, with 7 positions matching TRBD2. J was trimmed by 3 bases and V by 5 bases; bases with no gene match: 10. From germline, CDR1 is MGHRA and CDR2 YSYEKL. The CDR3 runs to 15 residues. Here the CDR3 reads CASSMTLGGGYEQYF. For the CDR3, the DNA is TGCGCCAGCAGCATGACCTTGGGCGGGGGCTACGAGCAGTACTTC.

The chain couples TRBV28 to TRBJ1-3, with D unresolved. The CDR3 spans 15 residues. V gave up 6 bases and J gave up 2 bases, with 14 bases separating them. The V gene's germline CDR1 is MDHEN and CDR2 SYDVKM. The CDR3 here is CASSPEGGTGNTIYF. The CDR3 DNA is TGTGCCAGCAGCCCCGAGGGAGGGACTGGAAACACCATATATTTT.

This chain links TRBV7-8 with TRBJ2-1; 11 nucleotides line up with TRBD1. Trimming removed 5 bases from V and 8 bases from J; junction bases left unmatched: 8. The CDR3 covers 15 residues. CDR1 and CDR2 from the germline V gene are SGHVS and FQNEAQ. CDR3 in amino acids: CASSRPGQGEYEQFF. The CDR3 nucleotides are TGTGCCAGCAGCAGACCGGGACAGGGGGAGTATGAGCAGTTCTTC.

This clone has a single count. This chain joins TRBV27 and TRBJ2-7, with unresolved D. The V and J ends lost 2 bases and 12 bases respectively, with 17 bases between them. Germline V gene lookup returns CDR1 MNHEY and CDR2 SMNVEV (reference sequence). This CDR3 is 13 amino acids long. The DNA of the CDR3 is TGTGCCAGCAGTTTAATGACCATAGGAGTTCTGTACTTC. It codes for CASSLMTIGVLYF.

The V and J genes are TRBV4-1 and TRBJ2-7; D gene uncertain. The V end was cut by 0 bases, the J end by 2 bases, with 8 bases between. This CDR3 region has 14 residues. CDR1 is MGHRA, CDR2 YSYEKL, per germline. Written as DNA, the CDR3 is TGCGCCAGCAGCCAAGAGGGCGAGGCCTACGAGCAGTACTTC. Translated, it gives CASSQEGEAYEQYF.

V gene TRBV27 combines with J gene TRBJ1-5; TRBD1 aligns across 9 bases. The germline gives CDR1 MNHEY, CDR2 SMNVEV (reference sequence). J gave up 2 bases and V 8 bases, and 4 bases lay outside the gene matches. CDR3 length: 14 residues. CDR3 in amino acids: CASRTGEGNQPQHF. As DNA, the CDR3 is TGTGCCAGCCGGACAGGGGAGGGCAATCAGCCCCAGCATTTT.

The chain uses TRBV9 and TRBJ2-3; TRBD1 might be the D (6 bases). CDR3 length: 14 residues. Trimming shortened V by 7 bases and J by 1 base, and 13 bases separated the two germline ends. Per the germline V gene, CDR1 is SGDLS and CDR2 is YYNGEE. The CDR3 DNA reads TGTGCCAGCGGAACAGGGTCCGGCACAGATACGCAGTATTTT. This translates into CASGTGSGTDTQYF.

The chain joins TRBV7-8 to TRBJ2-1, with D perhaps assigned TRBD1 or TRBD2 (5 bases each). V lost 1 base and J 8 bases, leaving 12 bases between the germline ends. This CDR3 contains 14 residues. Germline CDR1 SGHVS, CDR2 FQNEAQ. The CDR3: CASSLVEGRDEQFF. In nucleotides, the CDR3 is TGTGCCAGCAGCTTAGTAGAGGGGCGGGATGAGCAGTTCTTC. Variable domain in full (rest from reference TRBV7-8 and TRBJ2-1): GAGVSQSPRYKVAKRGQDVALRCDPISGHVSLFWYQQALGQGPEFLTYFQNEAQLDKSGLPSDRFFAERPEGSVSTLKIQRTQQEDSAVYLCASSLVEGRDEQFFGPGTRLTVL.

This chain connects TRBV4-1 to TRBJ2-1; 9 nucleotides match TRBD2. Germline V gives CDR1 MGHRA, CDR2 YSYEKL. Unmatched junction bases numbered 8, after V lost 4 bases and J lost 7 bases. This CDR3 region has 15 residues. In DNA form, the CDR3 reads TGCGCCAGCAGCCCTCCGGGACTAGCAATAAATGAGCAGTTCTTC. Protein sequence: CASSPPGLAINEQFF.

Of note for this clone: Other DNA sequences within the sample encode an identical CDR3. The chain has TRBV6-5 and TRBJ1-1, with 8 bases that match TRBD1. The length of the CDR3 is 15 residues. Germline CDR1 MNHEY, CDR2 SVGAGI. V shed 3 bases, J shed 2 bases, and the junction held 5 bases outside the gene matches. In nucleotides, the CDR3 is TGTGCCAGCAGTTATGGACAGGGCGTCAACACTGAAGCTTTCTTT. Residues: CASSYGQGVNTEAFF.

The genes are TRBV19 and TRBJ1-1; tentative D call: TRBD1 (5 bases). Between the trimmed V and J ends, which lost 7 bases and 0 bases, there was a span of 18 bases. This CDR3 is built from 16 residues. In germline, CDR1 is LNHDA, CDR2 SQIVND (reference sequence). Written as DNA, the CDR3 is TGTGCCAGTACCAATAAGTGGTCAGGGATGAACACTGAAGCTTTCTTT. Its translation is CASTNKWSGMNTEAFF.

This chain joins TRBV11-2 and TRBJ1-4; possibly TRBD1 for D (6 bases). Deletions cut 5 bases from V and 0 bases from J, with 10 bases between. The CDR3 contains 15 residues. Germline V gene lookup returns CDR1 SGHAT and CDR2 FQNNGV. The CDR3 loop reads CASSRQAATNEKLFF. In nucleotides, the CDR3 is TGTGCCAGCAGCAGACAGGCCGCAACTAATGAAAAACTGTTTTTT.

This clone came up once. The rearrangement joins TRBV7-2 to TRBJ2-1; weak D call: TRBD1 (6 bases). Germline lookup yields CDR1 SGHTA and CDR2 FQGNSA. V lost 1 base to trimming and J lost 5 bases, with 12 bases between them. This CDR3 has 15 amino acids. This chain's CDR3 is CASSLDGTPNNEQFF. The CDR3 DNA reads as TGTGCCAGCAGCTTAGACGGGACACCCAACAATGAGCAGTTCTTC. Combining the CDR3 with reference TRBV7-2 and TRBJ2-1 gives the whole variable domain GAGVSQSPSNKVTEKGKDVELRCDPISGHTALYWYRQSLGQGLEFLIYFQGNSAPDKSGLPSDRFSAERTGGSVSTLTIQRTQQEDSAVYLCASSLDGTPNNEQFFGPGTRLTVL.